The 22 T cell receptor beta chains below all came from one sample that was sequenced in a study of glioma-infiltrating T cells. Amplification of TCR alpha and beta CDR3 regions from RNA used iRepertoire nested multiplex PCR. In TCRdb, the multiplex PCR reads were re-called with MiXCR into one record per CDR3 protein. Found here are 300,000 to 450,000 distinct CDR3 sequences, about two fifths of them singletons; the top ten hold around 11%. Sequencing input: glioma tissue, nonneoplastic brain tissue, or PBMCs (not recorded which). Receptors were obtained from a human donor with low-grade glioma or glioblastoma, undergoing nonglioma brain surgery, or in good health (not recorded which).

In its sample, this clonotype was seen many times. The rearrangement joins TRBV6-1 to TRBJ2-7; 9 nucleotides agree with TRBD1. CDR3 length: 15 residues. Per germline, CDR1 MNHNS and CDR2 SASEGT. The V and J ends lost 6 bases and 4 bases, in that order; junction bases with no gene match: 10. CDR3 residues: CASSRTTGGGYEQYF. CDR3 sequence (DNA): TGTGCCAGCAGCCGTACCACAGGGGGCGGGTACGAGCAGTACTTC.

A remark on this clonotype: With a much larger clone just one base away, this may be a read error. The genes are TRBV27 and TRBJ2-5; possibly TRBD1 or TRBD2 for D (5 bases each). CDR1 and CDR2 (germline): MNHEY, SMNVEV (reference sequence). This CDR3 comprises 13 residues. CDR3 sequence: CDSMRGQGETQYF. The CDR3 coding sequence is TGTGACAGCATGAGAGGGCAGGGAGAGACCCAGTACTTC.

The CDR3 region has the DNA TGCAGTGCTAGACGGGTAGAAAAACTGTTTTTT. Translation: CSARRVEKLFF. The chain couples TRBV20-1 to TRBJ1-4; no clear D. Germline assignment: CDR1 DFQATT and CDR2 SNEGSKA (reference sequence). The V end was cut by 2 bases, the J end by 8 bases, with 6 bases between. This CDR3 spans 11 amino acids.

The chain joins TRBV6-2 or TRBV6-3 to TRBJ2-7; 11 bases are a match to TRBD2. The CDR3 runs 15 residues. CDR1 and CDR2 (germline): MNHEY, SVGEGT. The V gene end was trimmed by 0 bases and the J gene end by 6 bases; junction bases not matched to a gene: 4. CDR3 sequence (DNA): TGTGCCAGCAGTTACTCGTTCGGGACTAGCGGCGAGCAGTACTTC. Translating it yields CASSYSFGTSGEQYF.

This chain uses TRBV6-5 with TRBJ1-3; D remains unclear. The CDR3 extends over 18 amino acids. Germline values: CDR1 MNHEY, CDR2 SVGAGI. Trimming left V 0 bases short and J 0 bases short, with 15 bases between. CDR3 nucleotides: TGTGCCAGCAGTTACTCCCTAGTTCCTACCATCTCTGGAAACACCATATATTTT. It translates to CASSYSLVPTISGNTIYF.

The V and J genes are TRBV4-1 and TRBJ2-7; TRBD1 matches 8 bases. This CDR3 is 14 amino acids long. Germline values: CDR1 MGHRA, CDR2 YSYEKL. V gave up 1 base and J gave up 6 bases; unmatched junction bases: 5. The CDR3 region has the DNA TGCGCCAGCAGCCAAGCTCAACAGGGGGGCGAGCAGTACTTC. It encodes CASSQAQQGGEQYF.

CDR3: CATTQSGTSSRAQYF. The CDR3 DNA is TGTGCCACCACGCAGAGTGGGACTAGCAGTAGAGCGCAGTATTTT. V is TRBV15 and J is TRBJ2-3, with 9 bases aligning to TRBD2. This CDR3 spans 15 amino acids. CDR1 and CDR2 (germline): LNHNV, YYDKDF (reference sequence). V gave up 7 bases and J gave up 10 bases; unmatched junction bases: 15.

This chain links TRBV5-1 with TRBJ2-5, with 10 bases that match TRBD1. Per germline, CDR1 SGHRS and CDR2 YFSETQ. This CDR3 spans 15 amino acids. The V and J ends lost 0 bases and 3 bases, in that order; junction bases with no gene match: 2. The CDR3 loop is CASSLAGTGEETQYF. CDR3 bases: TGCGCCAGCAGCTTGGCCGGGACAGGGGAAGAGACCCAGTACTTC.

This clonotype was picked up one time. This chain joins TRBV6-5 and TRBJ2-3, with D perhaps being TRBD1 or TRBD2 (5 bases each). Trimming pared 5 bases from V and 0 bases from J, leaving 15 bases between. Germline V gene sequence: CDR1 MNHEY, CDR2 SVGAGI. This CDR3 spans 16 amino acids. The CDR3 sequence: CASSERGMRSTDTQYF. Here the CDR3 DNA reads TGTGCCAGCAGTGAGAGGGGAATGAGAAGCACAGATACGCAGTATTTT.

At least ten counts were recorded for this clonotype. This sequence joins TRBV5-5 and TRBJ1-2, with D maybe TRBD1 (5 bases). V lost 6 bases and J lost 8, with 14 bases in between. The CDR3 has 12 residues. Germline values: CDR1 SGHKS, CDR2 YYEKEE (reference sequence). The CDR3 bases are TGTGCCAGCACCCGGGACCCAGGGGGCTACACCTTC. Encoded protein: CASTRDPGGYTF.

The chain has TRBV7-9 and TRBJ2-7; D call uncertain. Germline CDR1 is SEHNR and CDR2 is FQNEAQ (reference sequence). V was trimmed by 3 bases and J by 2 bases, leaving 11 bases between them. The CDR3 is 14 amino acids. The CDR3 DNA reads TGTGCCAGCAGCTTCCCTACAGCTCCCTACGAGCAGTACTTC. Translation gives CASSFPTAPYEQYF.

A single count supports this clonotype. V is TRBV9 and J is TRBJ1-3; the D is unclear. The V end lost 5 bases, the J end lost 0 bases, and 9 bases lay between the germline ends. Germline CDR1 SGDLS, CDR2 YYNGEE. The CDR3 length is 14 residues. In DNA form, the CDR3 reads TGTGCCAGCAGTAGGGCCCACTCTGGAAACACCATATATTTT. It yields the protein CASSRAHSGNTIYF.

The CDR3 spells CASSLAASASSYNEQFF. The CDR3 coding sequence is TGCGCCAGCAGCTTGGCGGCTAGCGCGAGCTCCTACAATGAGCAGTTCTTC. The rearrangement joins TRBV5-1 to TRBJ2-1, with D possibly being TRBD2 (6 bases). The germline gives CDR1 SGHRS, CDR2 YFSETQ. V lost 0 bases and J lost 0, with 13 bases in between. CDR3 length: 17 residues.

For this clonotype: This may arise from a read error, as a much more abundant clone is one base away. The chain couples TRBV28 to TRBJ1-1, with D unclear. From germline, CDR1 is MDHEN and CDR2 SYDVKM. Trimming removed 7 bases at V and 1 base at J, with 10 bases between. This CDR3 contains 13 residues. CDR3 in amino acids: CASIFTENTEAFF. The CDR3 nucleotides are TGTGCCAGCATCTTTACAGAGAACACTGAAGCTTTCTTT.

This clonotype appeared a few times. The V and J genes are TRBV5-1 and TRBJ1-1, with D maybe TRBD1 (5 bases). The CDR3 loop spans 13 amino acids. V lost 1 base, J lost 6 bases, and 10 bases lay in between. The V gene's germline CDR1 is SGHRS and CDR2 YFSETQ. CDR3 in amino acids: CASSLLGGPEAFF. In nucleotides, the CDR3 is TGCGCCAGCAGCTTGCTCGGGGGTCCTGAAGCTTTCTTT.

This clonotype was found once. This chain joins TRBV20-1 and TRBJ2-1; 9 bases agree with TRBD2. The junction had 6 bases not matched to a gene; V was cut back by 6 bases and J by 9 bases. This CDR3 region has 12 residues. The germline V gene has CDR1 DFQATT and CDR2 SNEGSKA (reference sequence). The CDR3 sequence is CSAGGLASEQFF. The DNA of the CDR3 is TGCAGTGCCGGGGGACTAGCCAGTGAGCAGTTCTTC.

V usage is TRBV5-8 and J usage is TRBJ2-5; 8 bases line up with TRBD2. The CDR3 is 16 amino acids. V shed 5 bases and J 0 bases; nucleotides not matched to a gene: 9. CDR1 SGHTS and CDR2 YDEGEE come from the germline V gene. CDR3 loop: CASSSWAAGDQETQYF. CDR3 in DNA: TGTGCCAGCAGTTCCTGGGCAGCGGGAGACCAAGAGACCCAGTACTTC.

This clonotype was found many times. The DNA for the CDR3 is TGTGCCAGCAGTTTATCGTGGCTAGGGACGGATGAGCAGTTCTTC. Translating gives CASSLSWLGTDEQFF. V is TRBV27 and J is TRBJ2-1, with D perhaps matching TRBD1 or TRBD2 (5 bases each). This CDR3 is 15 amino acids long. Deletions cut 0 bases from V and 8 bases from J, with 14 bases between. Germline values: CDR1 MNHEY, CDR2 SMNVEV (reference sequence).

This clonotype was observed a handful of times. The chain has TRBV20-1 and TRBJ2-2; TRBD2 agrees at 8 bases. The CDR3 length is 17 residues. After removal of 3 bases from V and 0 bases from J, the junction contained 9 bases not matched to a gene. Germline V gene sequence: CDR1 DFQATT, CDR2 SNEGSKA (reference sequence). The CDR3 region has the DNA TGCAGTGCTAGGGGGGTCGGGAGGGGAACGAACACCGGGGAGCTGTTTTTT. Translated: CSARGVGRGTNTGELFF.

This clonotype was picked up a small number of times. In nucleotides, the CDR3 is TGCGCCAGCAGTCAAATCGCGGGAAGCTCAATGGGGACCCAGTACTTC. Translating it yields CASSQIAGSSMGTQYF. This chain joins TRBV4-3 and TRBJ2-5; possibly TRBD2 for D (6 bases). Germline V gives CDR1 LGHNA, CDR2 YSLEER. V shed 6 bases and J shed 7 bases, with 24 bases lying between them. The length of the CDR3 is 16 residues.

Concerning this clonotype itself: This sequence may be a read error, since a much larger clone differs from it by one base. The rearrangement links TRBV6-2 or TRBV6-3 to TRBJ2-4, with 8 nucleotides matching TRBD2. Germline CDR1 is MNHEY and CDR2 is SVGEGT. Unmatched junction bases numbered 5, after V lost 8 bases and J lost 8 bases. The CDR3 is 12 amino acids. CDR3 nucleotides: TGTGCCAGCGACCAGCGGGAGCACATTCAGTACTTC. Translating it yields CASDQREHIQYF.

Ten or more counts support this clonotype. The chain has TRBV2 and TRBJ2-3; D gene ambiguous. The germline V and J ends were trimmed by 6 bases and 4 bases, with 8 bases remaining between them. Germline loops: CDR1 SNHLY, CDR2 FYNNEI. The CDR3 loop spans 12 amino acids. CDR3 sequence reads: CASSPGADTQYF. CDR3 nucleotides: TGTGCCAGCAGCCCAGGAGCAGATACGCAGTATTTT.